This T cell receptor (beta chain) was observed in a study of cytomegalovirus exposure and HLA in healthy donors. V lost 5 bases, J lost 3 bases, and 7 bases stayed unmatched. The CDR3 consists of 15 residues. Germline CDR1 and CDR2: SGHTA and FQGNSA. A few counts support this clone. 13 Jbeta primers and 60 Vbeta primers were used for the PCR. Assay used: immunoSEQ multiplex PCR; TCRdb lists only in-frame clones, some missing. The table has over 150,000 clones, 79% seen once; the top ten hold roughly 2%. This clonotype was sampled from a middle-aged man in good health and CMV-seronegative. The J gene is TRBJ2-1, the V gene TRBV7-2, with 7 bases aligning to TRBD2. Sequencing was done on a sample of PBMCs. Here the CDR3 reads CASSRSSSGYNEQFF. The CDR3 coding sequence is TGTGCCAGCAGCCGGTCGTCTAGCGGCTACAATGAGCAGTTCTTC.